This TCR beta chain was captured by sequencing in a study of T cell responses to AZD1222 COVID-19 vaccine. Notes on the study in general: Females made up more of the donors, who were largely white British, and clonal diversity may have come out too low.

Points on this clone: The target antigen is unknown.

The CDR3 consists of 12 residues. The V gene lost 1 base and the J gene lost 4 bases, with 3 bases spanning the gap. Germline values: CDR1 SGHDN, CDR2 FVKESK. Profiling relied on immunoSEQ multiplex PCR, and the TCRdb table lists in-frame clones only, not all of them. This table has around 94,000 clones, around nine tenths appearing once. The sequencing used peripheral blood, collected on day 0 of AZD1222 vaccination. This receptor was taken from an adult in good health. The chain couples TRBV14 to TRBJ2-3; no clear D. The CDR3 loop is CASSQASDTQYF. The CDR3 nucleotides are TGTGCCAGCAGCCAAGCGTCAGATACGCAGTATTTT. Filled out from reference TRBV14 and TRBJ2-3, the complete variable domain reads EAGVTQFPSHSVIEKGQTVTLRCDPISGHDNLYWYRRVMGKEIKFLLHFVKESKQDESGMPNNRFLAERTGGTYSTLKVQPAELEDSGVYFCASSQASDTQYFGPGTRLTVL.